Each of the 8 T cell receptor beta chains below was sequenced from the same sample in a study of Ad26.COV2.S vaccination and SARS-CoV-2 variants. Treatment indicated: over 15 received Ad26.COV2.S at low or high dose, single or two shots; roughly five received placebo; per-sample allocation not given. Following the first vaccine or placebo injection, samples were taken on day 63. Using immunoSEQ multiplex PCR, the repertoire was profiled, and TCRdb retains in-frame clones only, with some absent. The sample consists of 300,000 to 350,000 clones, 80% to 90% of them appearing once. Sample: peripheral blood, taken in a trial of Ad26.COV2.S vaccine versus placebo. These TCRs come from a person between 18 and 60 years old who received the Ad26.COV2.S COVID-19 vaccine or a placebo.

The V gene is TRBV28, the J gene TRBJ2-7; D may match TRBD1 or TRBD2 (5 bases each). In germline, CDR1 is MDHEN, CDR2 SYDVKM. V was trimmed by 7 bases and J by 2 bases, leaving 18 bases between them. The CDR3 consists of 15 residues. The CDR3 nucleotides are TGTGCCAGCAATTCCGGTGCGCCGGGGCCCTACGAGCAGTACTTC. This encodes CASNSGAPGPYEQYF.

This rearrangement joins TRBV29-1 to TRBJ2-5; D remains unclear. V was cut by 3 bases and J by 3 bases, with 2 bases left in between. This CDR3 spans 10 amino acids. Germline CDR1 reads SQVTM; CDR2 reads ANQGSEA. The CDR3 loop reads CSVDEETQYF. The DNA of the CDR3 is TGCAGCGTTGATGAAGAGACCCAGTACTTC.

This chain joins TRBV10-3 and TRBJ1-4; 7 bases are shared with TRBD1. CDR3 size: 15 residues. Germline CDR1 ENHRY, CDR2 SYGVKD. V gave up 0 bases and J gave up 9 bases; unmatched junction bases: 7. The CDR3 bases are TGTGCCATCAGTGAGTCGATGGCAGGGGGTCAAAAACTGTTTTTT. Its translation: CAISESMAGGQKLFF.

The chain carries TRBV6-5 and TRBJ1-2; 10 bases match TRBD1. CDR1 is MNHEY, CDR2 SVGAGI, per germline. This CDR3 comprises 14 residues. With V trimmed by 6 bases and J by 6 bases, 7 bases remained unmatched. CDR3 coding DNA: TGTGCCAGCAGATTCAGACAGGGGGCGGATGGCTACACCTTC. It specifies CASRFRQGADGYTF.

This clone showed up just a few times. The rearrangement uses TRBV13 and TRBJ2-7; unclear D gene. Between the trimmed V and J ends, which lost 0 bases and 2 bases, there was a span of 11 bases. The CDR3 is 15 residues long. Germline V gene data show CDR1 as PRHDT and CDR2 as FYEKMQ (reference sequence). The CDR3 loop is CASSLGFLDAYEQYF. CDR3 nucleotide sequence: TGTGCCAGCAGCTTAGGCTTCCTAGACGCCTACGAGCAGTACTTC.

The chain carries TRBV10-3 and TRBJ1-4, with no clear D. The CDR3 covers 14 residues. V shed 3 bases and J shed 8 bases, with 13 bases lying between them. In germline, CDR1 is ENHRY, CDR2 SYGVKD. CDR3: CAISDELEWEKLFF. The CDR3 DNA reads as TGTGCCATCAGTGATGAGCTGGAATGGGAAAAACTGTTTTTT.

This clone has a single count. V is TRBV5-5 and J is TRBJ2-7; a weak D match, TRBD2 (6 bases). The germline V gene encodes CDR1 SGHKS and CDR2 YYEKEE (reference sequence). Trimming took off 6 bases at V and 3 bases at J, with 16 bases between the two ends. The CDR3 is 14 residues long. This CDR3 reads CASIETAGFYEQYF. CDR3 coding DNA: TGTGCCAGCATTGAAACGGCGGGATTCTACGAGCAGTACTTC.

V is TRBV7-9 and J is TRBJ2-5; D is possibly TRBD1 or TRBD2 (5 bases each). V lost 5 bases and J lost 2, with 18 bases in between. Germline V gives CDR1 SEHNR, CDR2 FQNEAQ (reference sequence). The CDR3 runs 16 residues. This chain's CDR3 is CASSPGQAGLQETQYF. DNA for the CDR3: TGTGCCAGCAGCCCGGGGCAGGCGGGTTTACAAGAGACCCAGTACTTC.